A selection of T cell receptor beta chains follows, all from one sample in a study of shared clonotypes between healthy human individuals. The repertoire was sequenced with immunoSEQ multiplex PCR; TCRdb's copy has only in-frame clones and lacks some. The data contain 550,000 to 800,000 clones, roughly 87% of them singletons. Sequences were obtained from memory CD8+ T cells from PBMCs. The source of these receptors is a man aged 18 to 29 in good health. Some clones in this sample may be carry-over from other donors' samples. The conserved cysteine and the conserved F or W are not part of the CDR3 here. The D gene is left open where the match is weak.

>TRBV9|TRBD1
ASSASGTGGRETQY
>TRBV30|-
AWSEEIYEQY
>TRBV7-2|-
ASSPYLRLQNTIY
>TRBV28|-
ASSFASGRSNEKLF
>TRBV2|TRBD2
ASGGGSSYNEQF
>TRBV5-1|-
ASSLVAGPTANYGYT
>TRBV11-2|TRBD2
ASSLFKREGPGELF
>TRBV6-4|-
ASSSRDASYNEQF
>TRBV28|-
ASSRGRLF
>TRBV19|TRBD1
ASSRTGAGQPQH
>TRBV5-1|TRBD2
ASSLELAGSVYEQY
>TRBV13|-
ASSPGGEKLF
>TRBV4-2|-
ASSQGEWGRAYEQY
>TRBV4-3|-
ASSQSKGRDTQY
>TRBV27|TRBD2
ASSPLPSGGPYEQY
>TRBV10-1|TRBD2
ASSVGLANEQF
>TRBV5-1|-
ASSLIGGVSYNEQF
>TRBV11-2|TRBD2
ASRMLLAGGTDTQY
>TRBV4-1|TRBD1
ASSQQNQGGLYGYT
>TRBV29-1|TRBD1
SVEDKGGFSYEQY
>TRBV15|-
ATSSFGGSTDTQY
>TRBV11-2|-
ASSLGRDTQY
>TRBV9|TRBD2
ASTLGEGTGELF
>TRBV6-5|TRBD2
ASSYASGYNEQF
>TRBV28|-
ASSLWIGQLTGELF
>TRBV5-4|-
ASSPAAGPSTDTQY
>TRBV11-3|-
ASSLTPGEQY
>TRBV5-1|TRBD1
ASSFGGGDYGYT
>TRBV19|TRBD1
ASSPSGGAYNEQF
>TRBV19|-
ASSIVFRADYGYT
>TRBV4-3|TRBD1
ASSQEGGDRGYEQY
>TRBV28|-
ASRPGARANVLT
>TRBV5-1|-
ASSVYNEQF
>TRBV7-8|-
ASSPSGRDYEQY
>TRBV14|TRBD1
ASSLPPGQGYTEAF
>TRBV7-8|-
ASSLGNPYNEQF
>TRBV7-9|TRBD2
ASSLGGSHTDTQY
>TRBV6-5|TRBD2
ASSYGGGTGELF
>TRBV6-5|-
ASSQASRGGEQF
>TRBV6-4|-
ASSDSKGESYNEQF